This entry features one T cell receptor beta chain sequence. Its antigen is currently not known. Per-base quality was not reported, and no clone a single base away is much larger than it. The data were taken from a study of T cells after yellow fever vaccination (dated by TCRdb to the late 2010s). For context, the study as a whole: The SMART-Seq v4 Ultra Low Input RNA kit was used to prepare libraries from fractions with low cell numbers. Bulk TCR alpha and beta repertoires were sequenced longitudinally to track T-cell clones before and after primary and booster YFV17D yellow fever vaccination. Two healthy male donors, one aged 18 to 30 and one aged 30 to 40 years, were included in the cohort. Blood samples were taken at several timepoints before and after primary and secondary immunization, and bulk PBMC replicates and cell subsets were isolated. Overall study outcomes, separate from this receptor: Compared with the primary T-cell response, the secondary T-cell response was faster but weaker, reaching its peak on day 5 rather than on day 15. A small fraction of clonotypes showed up in both the CD4 and CD8 compartments, probably as a result of convergent recombination. Most clones expanded after primary vaccination (almost 98% of CD4 and 80% to 90% of CD8) were re-detected after the booster, suggesting that broad memory maintenance occurred. Computational filtering was needed because FACS-sorted repertoires could contain abundant contaminating clonotypes from the bulk population. Because the study included only a couple of donors, the extent to which the findings can be generalized is limited.

What the treatment or condition label conveys for this sample: live attenuated yellow fever vaccine strain. At each blood-draw timepoint, two biological replicates of bulk PBMCs were obtained. A standard Ficoll-Paque protocol was used to isolate PBMCs from peripheral blood. TriZol was used to extract RNA from bulk PBMCs, CD4 and CD8 fractions, and dextramer-positive and dextramer-negative fractions. TCR cDNA was synthesized by 5'RACE template switching, which introduced a universal primer site and unique molecular identifiers. Priming of cDNA synthesis was performed from both the TCR alpha and TCR beta constant segments. Library amplification used two PCR steps, and the second PCR step added sample barcodes and sequencing adapters. Sequencing of libraries was performed on Illumina HiSeq 2500 (2x100 bp) or NovaSeq (2x150 bp). The authors' pipeline ran thus. Demultiplexing of reads and collapsing into UMI consensus sequences were performed with MIGEC, and V(D)J alignment was carried out with MiXCR. Clonotypes responding to the vaccine were identified with edgeR on replicate PBMC samples, with the criteria of FDR below 0.01 and a log2 fold change above 5 up to day 15. Each bulk clonotype was labeled CD4 or CD8 based on which sequenced repertoire, CD4 or CD8, contained the clonotype at higher abundance. TCRdb applied fastp at Q25 and MiXCR to the public reads, then kept only in-frame beta chains. Rows matching on CDR3 protein sequence are summarized as one entry with the most common DNA and genes. The authors' filters were not applied to this entry. Across this sample there are a few hundred thousand distinct CDR3 sequences, with less than 20% seen only once. The leading ten clones occupy around an eighth of the sample.

Trimming leaves V shorter by 4 bases and J shorter by 7 bases, with the junction holding 4 bases beyond the gene matches. According to the germline V gene, CDR1 reads SQVTM and CDR2 reads ANQGSEA. The CDR3 holds 12 amino acids from the cysteine to the phenylalanine. CDR3 DNA is the only sequence kept; it has 36 bases, read in frame from the first base. The TCR sequence derives from a young man who received the YFV17D yellow fever vaccine. This receptor chain uses TRBV29-1 and TRBJ2-1; TRBD2 fits 7 bases in the junction. The source was PBMCs, collected 15 days after the yellow fever booster vaccination. The DNA sequence is as follows: TGCAGCGTTGTCGGCGGGAGTAATGAGCAGTTCTTC. This is translated as CSVVGGSNEQFF.